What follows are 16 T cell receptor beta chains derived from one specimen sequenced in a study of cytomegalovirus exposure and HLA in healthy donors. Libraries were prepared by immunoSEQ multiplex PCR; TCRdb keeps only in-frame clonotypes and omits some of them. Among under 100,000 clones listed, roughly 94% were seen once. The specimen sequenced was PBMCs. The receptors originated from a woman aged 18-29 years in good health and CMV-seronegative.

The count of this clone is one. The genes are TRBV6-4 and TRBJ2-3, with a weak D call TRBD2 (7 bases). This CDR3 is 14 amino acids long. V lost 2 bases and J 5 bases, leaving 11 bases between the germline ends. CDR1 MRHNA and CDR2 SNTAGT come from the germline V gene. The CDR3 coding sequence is TGTGCCAGCAGTGACGGGGGGGCAGGAGATACGCAGTATTTT. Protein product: CASSDGGAGDTQYF.

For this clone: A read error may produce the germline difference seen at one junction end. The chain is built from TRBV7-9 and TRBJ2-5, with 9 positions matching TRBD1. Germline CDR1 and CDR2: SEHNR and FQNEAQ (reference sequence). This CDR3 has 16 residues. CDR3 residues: CASSLGQGRLLETQYF. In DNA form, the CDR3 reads TGTGCCAGCAGTTTAGGACAGGGGCGATTATTGGAGACCCAGTACTTC.

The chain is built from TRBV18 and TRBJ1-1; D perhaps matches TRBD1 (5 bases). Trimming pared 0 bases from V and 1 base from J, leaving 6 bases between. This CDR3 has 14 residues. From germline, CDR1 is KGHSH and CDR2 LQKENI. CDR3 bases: TGTGCCAGCTCACCACCAAGGGGGAACACTGAAGCTTTCTTT. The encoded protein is CASSPPRGNTEAFF.

The CDR3 region is CASSIGGGPFGEQYF. As DNA, the CDR3 is TGTGCCAGTAGTATCGGCGGGGGGCCCTTCGGCGAGCAGTACTTC. The rearrangement links TRBV19 to TRBJ2-7; 8 nucleotides align to TRBD2. Germline V lookup: CDR1 LNHDA, CDR2 SQIVND (reference sequence). J gave up 6 bases and V 3 bases, and 10 bases lay outside the gene matches. CDR3 length: 15 amino acids. Full variable domain (rest looked up from reference TRBV19 and TRBJ2-7): DGGITQSPKYLFRKEGQNVTLSCEQNLNHDAMYWYRQDPGQGLRLIYYSQIVNDFQKGDIAEGYSVSREKKESFPLTVTSAQKNPTAFYLCASSIGGGPFGEQYFGPGTRLTVT.

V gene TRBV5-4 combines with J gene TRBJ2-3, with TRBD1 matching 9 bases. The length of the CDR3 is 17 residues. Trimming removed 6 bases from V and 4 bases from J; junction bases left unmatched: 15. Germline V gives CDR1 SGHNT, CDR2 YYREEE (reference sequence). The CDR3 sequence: CASNRYTTGGSADTQYF. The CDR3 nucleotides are TGTGCCAGCAACCGTTACACGACAGGGGGGTCCGCAGATACGCAGTATTTT. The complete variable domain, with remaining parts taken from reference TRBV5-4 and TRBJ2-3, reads ETGVTQSPTHLIKTRGQQVTLRCSSQSGHNTVSWYQQALGQGPQFIFQYYREEENGRGNFPPRFSGLQFPNYSSELNVNALELDDSALYLCASNRYTTGGSADTQYFGPGTRLTVL.

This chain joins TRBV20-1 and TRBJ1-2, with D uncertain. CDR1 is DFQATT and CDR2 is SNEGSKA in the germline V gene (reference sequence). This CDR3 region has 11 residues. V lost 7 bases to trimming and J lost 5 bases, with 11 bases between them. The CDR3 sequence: CSVNTGYGYTF. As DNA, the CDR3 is TGCAGTGTTAATACCGGGTATGGCTACACCTTC.

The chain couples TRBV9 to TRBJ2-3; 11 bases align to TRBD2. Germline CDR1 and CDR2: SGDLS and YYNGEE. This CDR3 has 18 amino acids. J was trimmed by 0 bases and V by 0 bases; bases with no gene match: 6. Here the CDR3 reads CASSVVAGGYTSTDTQYF. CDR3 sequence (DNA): TGTGCCAGCAGCGTAGTAGCGGGGGGGTATACTAGCACAGATACGCAGTATTTT.

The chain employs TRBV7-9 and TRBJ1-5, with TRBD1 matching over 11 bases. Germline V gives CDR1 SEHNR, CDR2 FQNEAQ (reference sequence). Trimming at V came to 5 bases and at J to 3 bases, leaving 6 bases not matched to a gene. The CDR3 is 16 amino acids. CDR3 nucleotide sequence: TGTGCCAGCAGCCGGGGGACAGGGGGTTTCAATCAGCCCCAGCATTTT. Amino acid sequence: CASSRGTGGFNQPQHF.

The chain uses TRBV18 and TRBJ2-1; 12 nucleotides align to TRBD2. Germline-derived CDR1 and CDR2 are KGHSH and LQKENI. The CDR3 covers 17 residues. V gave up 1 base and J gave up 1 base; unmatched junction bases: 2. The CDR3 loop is CASSPLTSGGSYNEQFF. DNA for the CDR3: TGTGCCAGCTCACCACTTACTAGCGGGGGGTCCTACAATGAGCAGTTCTTC. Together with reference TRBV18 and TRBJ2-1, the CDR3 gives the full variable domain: NAGVMQNPRHLVRRRGQEARLRCSPMKGHSHVYWYRQLPEEGLKFMVYLQKENIIDESGMPKERFSAEFPKEGPSILRIQQVVRGDSAAYFCASSPLTSGGSYNEQFFGPGTRLTVL.

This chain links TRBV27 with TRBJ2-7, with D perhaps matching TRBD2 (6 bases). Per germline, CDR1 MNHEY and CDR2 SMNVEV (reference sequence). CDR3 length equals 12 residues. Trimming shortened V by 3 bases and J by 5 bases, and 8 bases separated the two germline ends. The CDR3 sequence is CASSFTGDEQYF. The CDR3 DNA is TGTGCCAGCAGTTTTACGGGGGACGAGCAGTACTTC.

The CDR3 DNA reads TGTGCCACCAGACTCAACCTGGAGACCGGGGAGCTGTTTTTT. This gives the protein CATRLNLETGELFF. The chain recombines TRBV6-4 with TRBJ2-2; D is undetermined. CDR1 and CDR2 (germline): MRHNA, SNTAGT. The CDR3 extends over 14 amino acids. Trimming shortened V by 10 bases and J by 5 bases, and 17 bases separated the two germline ends.

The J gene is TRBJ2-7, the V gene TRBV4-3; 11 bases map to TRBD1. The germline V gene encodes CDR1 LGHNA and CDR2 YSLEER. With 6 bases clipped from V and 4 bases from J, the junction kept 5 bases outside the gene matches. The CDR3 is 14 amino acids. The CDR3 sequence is CASSPDRGPYEQYF. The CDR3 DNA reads TGCGCCAGCAGTCCGGACAGGGGGCCATACGAGCAGTACTTC.

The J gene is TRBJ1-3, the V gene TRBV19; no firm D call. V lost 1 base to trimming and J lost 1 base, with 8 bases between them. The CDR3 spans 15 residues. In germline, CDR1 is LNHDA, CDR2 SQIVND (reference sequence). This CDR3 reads CASSIGARSGNTIYF. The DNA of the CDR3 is TGTGCCAGTAGTATAGGGGCACGATCTGGAAACACCATATATTTT.

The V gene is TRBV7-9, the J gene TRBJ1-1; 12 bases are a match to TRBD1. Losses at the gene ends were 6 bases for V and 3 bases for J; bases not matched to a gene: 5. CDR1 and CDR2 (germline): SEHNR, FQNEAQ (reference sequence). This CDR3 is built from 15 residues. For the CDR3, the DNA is TGTGCCAGCAGGGGACAGGGGGCGGGGTACACTGAAGCTTTCTTT. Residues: CASRGQGAGYTEAFF.

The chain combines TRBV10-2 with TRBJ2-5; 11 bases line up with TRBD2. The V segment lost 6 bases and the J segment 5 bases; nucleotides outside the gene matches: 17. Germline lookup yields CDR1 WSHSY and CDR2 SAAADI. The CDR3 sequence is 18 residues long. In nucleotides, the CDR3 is TGCGCCAGCAGCGCGGAGCCCGCCCGGCTAGCGGGAGGCGAGACCCAGTACTTC. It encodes CASSAEPARLAGGETQYF.

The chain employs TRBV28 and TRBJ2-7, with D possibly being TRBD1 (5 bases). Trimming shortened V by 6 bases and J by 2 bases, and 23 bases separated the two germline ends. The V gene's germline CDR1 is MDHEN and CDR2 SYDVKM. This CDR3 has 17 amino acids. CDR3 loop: CASSPAMGQYTTYEQYF. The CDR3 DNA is TGTGCCAGCAGCCCCGCAATGGGGCAATACACCACCTACGAGCAGTACTTC.